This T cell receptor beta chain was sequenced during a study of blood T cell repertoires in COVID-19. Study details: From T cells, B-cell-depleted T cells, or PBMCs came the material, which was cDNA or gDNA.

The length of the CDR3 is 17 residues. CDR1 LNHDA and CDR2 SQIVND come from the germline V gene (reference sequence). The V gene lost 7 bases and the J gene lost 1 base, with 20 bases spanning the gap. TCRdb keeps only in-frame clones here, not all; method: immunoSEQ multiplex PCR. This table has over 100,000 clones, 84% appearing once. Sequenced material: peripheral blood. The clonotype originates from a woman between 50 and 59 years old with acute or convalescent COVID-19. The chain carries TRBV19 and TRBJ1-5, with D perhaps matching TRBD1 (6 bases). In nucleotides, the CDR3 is TGTGCCAGTACCACCCCAACAGGGCCGACGAGCAATCAGCCCCAGCATTTT. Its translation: CASTTPTGPTSNQPQHF.